This T cell receptor (beta chain) was documented in a study of cytomegalovirus exposure and HLA in healthy donors. Points from the study as a whole: What a later analysis reportedly showed was that an Asian-associated ancestry cluster had fewer N-insertions than the approximately 720-donor mean.

Use of 60 Vbeta and 13 Jbeta primers characterized the PCR. Clones were sequenced by immunoSEQ multiplex PCR, and TCRdb holds only the in-frame ones, with some missing. This table has over 80,000 clones, 82% appearing once. V trimming: 3 bases; J trimming: 6 bases; junction bases outside the gene matches: 8. Germline assignment: CDR1 MDHEN and CDR2 SYDVKM. CDR3 length: 15 residues. On this clone itself: Its antigen remains unidentified.

The chain joins TRBV28 to TRBJ1-3; TRBD1 aligns across 7 bases. This TCR came from a man in his thirties or forties in good health and CMV-seropositive. The sequenced material came from PBMCs. Written as DNA, the CDR3 is TGTGCCAGCAGTTTCAGGACAGGTGTTTTAAACACCATATATTTT. Translating it yields CASSFRTGVLNTIYF.